This T cell receptor beta chain was captured by sequencing in a study of CD8+ T cells in alopecia areata. Study in general: The study gave treated patients oral tofacitinib at 5 to 10 mg twice daily. Study conclusions and caveats: Scalp clonality, together with expanded CD8+ clones among the top 100, fell significantly with tofacitinib.

The authors extracted RNA and reverse transcribed it into cDNA as the sequencing template. This table comes from immunoSEQ multiplex PCR, and its TCRdb copy is limited to in-frame clones, with some not included. Here the sample spans roughly 150,000 clones, 54% being singletons. This clone was seen a few times. The antigen is not known. This specimen includes other DNA sequences encoding the same CDR3. Treatment reported: oral pan-JAK inhibitor, 5-10 mg twice daily. PBMCs, the starting material, were the source of sorted CD4+ and CD8+ T cells. The specimen comprised CD8+ T cells sorted from blood, sampled at week 4, from a patient treated with tofacitinib. This receptor was taken from a human donor with alopecia areata.

As DNA, the CDR3 is TGCAGCGTTGGGGCCGGTCAAGAGACCCAGTACTTC. Protein product: CSVGAGQETQYF. V gene TRBV29-1 combines with J gene TRBJ2-5; D is undetermined. The CDR3 contains 12 residues. The germline gives CDR1 SQVTM, CDR2 ANQGSEA. V lost 4 bases and J 2 bases, leaving 8 bases between the germline ends.